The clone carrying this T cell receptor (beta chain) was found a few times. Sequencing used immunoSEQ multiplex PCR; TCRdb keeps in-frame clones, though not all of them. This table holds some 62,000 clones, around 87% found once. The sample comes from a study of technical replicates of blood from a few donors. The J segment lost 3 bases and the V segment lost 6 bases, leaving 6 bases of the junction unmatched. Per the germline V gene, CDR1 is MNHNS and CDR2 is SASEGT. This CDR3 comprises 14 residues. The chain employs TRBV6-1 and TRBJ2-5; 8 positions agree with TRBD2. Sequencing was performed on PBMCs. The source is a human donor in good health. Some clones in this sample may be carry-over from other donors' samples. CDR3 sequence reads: CASRAGTREETQYF. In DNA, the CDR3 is TGTGCCAGCAGGGCCGGGACTAGGGAAGAGACCCAGTACTTC.